Here is one T cell receptor (beta chain) with its context. Its target is unknown. Trimming cost V 5 bases and J 13 bases, with 21 bases left between them. Germline assignment: CDR1 SGHVS and CDR2 FQNEAQ. CDR3 length: 14 amino acids. The data derive from a study of post-analysis software for immune sequencing data. Study summary: Relapsing-remitting, secondary progressive and progressive-relapsing forms made up the multiple sclerosis disease courses.

Overall study results and limits: Patients carried five TRBV segments more frequently than controls did, and TRBV5-6, TRBV5-1 and TRBV20-1 were among them. F measure grouped same-batch samples tightly together. Compared with controls, patients showed significantly lower normalized Chao1 diversity.

TCR beta cDNA libraries included unique molecular identifiers. A population of 1 to 10 million T cells gave rise to 450,000 to 500,000 cDNA molecules. Via MiXCR, TCRdb re-called the PCR reads, giving one row per CDR3 protein. Here the sample spans fewer than 700,000 distinct CDR3 sequences, 44% being singletons. Sequenced: blood. The V and J genes are TRBV7-8 and TRBJ2-4, with a weak D call TRBD2 (6 bases). This TCR came from a girl between 10 and 17 years old with multiple sclerosis. The CDR3 here is CASSVTGTPYGQYF. The CDR3 DNA is TGTGCCAGCAGCGTGACCGGGACTCCCTACGGGCAGTACTTC.